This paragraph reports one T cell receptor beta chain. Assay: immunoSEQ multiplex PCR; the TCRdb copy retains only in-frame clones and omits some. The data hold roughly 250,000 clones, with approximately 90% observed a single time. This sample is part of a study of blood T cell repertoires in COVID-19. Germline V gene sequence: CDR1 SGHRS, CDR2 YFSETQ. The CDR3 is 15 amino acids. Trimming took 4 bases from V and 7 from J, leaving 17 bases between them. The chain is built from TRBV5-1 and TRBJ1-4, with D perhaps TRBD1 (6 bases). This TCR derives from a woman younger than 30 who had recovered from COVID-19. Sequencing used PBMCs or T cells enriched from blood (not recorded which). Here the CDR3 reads CASSPRGAQSEKLFF. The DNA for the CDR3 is TGCGCCAGCAGCCCCCGGGGGGCACAGAGTGAAAAACTGTTTTTT.